This record looks at one T cell receptor (beta chain) sequence and its context. This record belongs to a study of T cell responses to AZD1222 COVID-19 vaccine. Germline V gives CDR1 MDHEN, CDR2 SYDVKM. Trimming removed 3 bases from V and 0 bases from J, with 14 bases in between. The CDR3 spans 16 residues. Data came from immunoSEQ multiplex PCR; TCRdb stores just in-frame clones and leaves some out. The data contain some 120,000 clones, around 94% of them seen just once; the ten biggest clones take up around 6.6%. Sequenced here: peripheral blood, sampled on day 0 of AZD1222 vaccination. The chain employs TRBV28 and TRBJ1-1; weak D call: TRBD1 (6 bases). This TCR was sampled from an adult in good health. The CDR3 is CASSFPPGTLNTEAFF. The CDR3 bases are TGTGCCAGCAGTTTTCCACCCGGGACATTGAACACTGAAGCTTTCTTT.